This T cell receptor beta chain comes out of a study of blood T cell repertoires in COVID-19. The wider study: PBMCs, B-cell-depleted T cells, or T cells were the source of the cDNA or gDNA that made up the material.

V was shortened by 4 bases and J by 8 bases, with 6 bases between the two germline ends. The germline V gene has CDR1 MGHRA and CDR2 YSYEKL. The CDR3 has 11 residues. How the authors handled the data: For nucleated cells, counts were estimated from reference gene primer amplification. Clones were sequenced by immunoSEQ multiplex PCR, and TCRdb holds only the in-frame ones, with some missing. V, J and clone size are taken as reported in that table, and D and trimming were inferred from the DNA itself. The table lists just over 250,000 clones, about 90% of them singletons. One Seattle source followed patients from active infection through their disease course.

V and J are TRBV4-1 and TRBJ2-1; D perhaps matches TRBD2 (5 bases). This clonotype was obtained from a person aged 18 to 35 with COVID-19, enrolled during active disease. The sequenced sample consisted of peripheral blood. The CDR3 sequence is CASSPGDEQFF. The CDR3 DNA is TGCGCCAGCAGCCCCGGGGATGAGCAGTTCTTC.